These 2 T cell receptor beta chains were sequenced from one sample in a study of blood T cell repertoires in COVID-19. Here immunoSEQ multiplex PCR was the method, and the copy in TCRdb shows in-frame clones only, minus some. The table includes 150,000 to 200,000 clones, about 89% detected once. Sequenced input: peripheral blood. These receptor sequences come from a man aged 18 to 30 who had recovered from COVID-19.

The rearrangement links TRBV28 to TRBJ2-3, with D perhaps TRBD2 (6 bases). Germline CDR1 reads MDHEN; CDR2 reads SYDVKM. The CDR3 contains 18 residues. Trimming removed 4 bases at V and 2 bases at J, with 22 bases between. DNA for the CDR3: TGTGCCAGCAGTTCCATGGGCCGACTAGAGACTATCACAGATACGCAGTATTTT. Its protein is CASSSMGRLETITDTQYF.

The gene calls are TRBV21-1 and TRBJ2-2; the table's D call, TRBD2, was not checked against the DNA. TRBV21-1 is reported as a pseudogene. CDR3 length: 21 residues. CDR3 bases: TGTGCCAGCAGCGACCCGGGACTAGCGGGAGAAATTATCGCGAACACCGGGGAGCTGTTTTTT. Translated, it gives CASSDPGLAGEIIANTGELFF.